Below are 10 T cell receptor beta chains sequenced from a single sample in a study of human CD8 memory T cell subsets. TCR beta was sequenced from UMI-tagged 5' RACE libraries. TCRdb re-called the 5' RACE reads; one entry per CDR3 protein, DNA not given. The specimen's table records around 11,000 distinct CDR3 sequences. Material for sequencing was CD8+ T cells from PBMCs. The source is a human donor in good health.

The chain links TRBV7-9 to TRBJ2-5; no DNA is available, so the TRBD2 call from TCRdb remains unchecked. This CDR3 region has 16 residues. Germline CDR1 SEHNR, CDR2 FQNEAQ (reference sequence). Here the CDR3 reads CASSPSAGEMQETQYF.

The rearrangement joins TRBV5-4 to TRBJ2-2; TCRdb designates TRBD1, a call that cannot be tested without DNA. Germline CDR1 is SGHNT and CDR2 is YYREEE (reference sequence). This CDR3 has 16 residues. The CDR3 region is CASSLMGQGSTGELFF. The full variable domain, with the rest looked up from reference TRBV5-4 and TRBJ2-2, is ETGVTQSPTHLIKTRGQQVTLRCSSQSGHNTVSWYQQALGQGPQFIFQYYREEENGRGNFPPRFSGLQFPNYSSELNVNALELDDSALYLCASSLMGQGSTGELFFGEGSRLTVL.

The rearrangement joins TRBV12-3 or TRBV12-4 to TRBJ2-2. The CDR3 covers 15 residues. CDR3 protein: CASSLTPVNTGELFF.

V usage is TRBV19 and J usage is TRBJ2-2. From germline, CDR1 is LNHDA and CDR2 SQIVND (reference sequence). The CDR3 consists of 11 residues. The CDR3 sequence is CASSILGELFF.

In terms of frequency, this clonotype is medium-sized. V and J are TRBV23-1 and TRBJ1-2; TCRdb calls TRBD1, which cannot be checked without DNA. TRBV23-1 is filed as an ORF, its function uncertain. The CDR3 runs 15 residues. The CDR3 protein is CASSQYGNPSYGYTF.

Its frequency marks this clonotype as medium-sized (0.01 to 0.1%). The chain's CDR3 is CSARDLRISYNEQFF. The V and J genes are TRBV20-1 and TRBJ2-1. Germline V gene lookup returns CDR1 DFQATT and CDR2 SNEGSKA (reference sequence). This CDR3 spans 15 amino acids.

This chain connects TRBV5-6 to TRBJ2-1. In germline, CDR1 is SGHDT, CDR2 YYEEEE. The CDR3 totals 15 residues. The CDR3 sequence is CASSLSAPSSNEQFF.

The chain is built from TRBV5-1 and TRBJ2-7; lacking DNA, the TRBD1 call made by TCRdb goes unchecked. Germline V lookup: CDR1 SGHRS, CDR2 YFSETQ. CDR3 length: 14 residues. CDR3 protein: CASSLVWGSYEQYF.

This sequence joins TRBV4-2 and TRBJ2-7. CDR3 length equals 15 residues. Germline V gene data show CDR1 as LGHNA and CDR2 as YNFKEQ. The CDR3 sequence is CASSQDLGGISEQYF.

The chain recombines TRBV20-1 with TRBJ2-7; TCRdb's D gene call, TRBD1, goes unchecked for lack of DNA. Per the germline V gene, CDR1 is DFQATT and CDR2 is SNEGSKA (reference sequence). CDR3 length equals 11 residues. This CDR3 is CSAGQGNEQYF.